This T cell receptor (beta chain) was identified in a study of tumor-infiltrating lymphocytes in primary liver carcinoma. In the study overall: Surgeons treated the primary liver carcinoma of the patients by surgical resection. Every sample contained roughly 3.65 to 7.5 million productive TCRbeta reads, and these numbers were similar from one tissue type to another. Overall study findings and caveats: The 250 largest clones made up significantly more of tumor than blood repertoires (p = 0.039).

Notes on this clonotype: Its antigen is undetermined. A much larger clonotype is one base distant, so this may be a read error.

The researchers obtained blood RNA from unsorted whole blood and also extracted germline DNA. Surgery was preceded by the collection of 3.5 to 4.5 milliliters of peripheral blood. Using a constant-region primer together with ProtoScript II reverse transcriptase, TCR beta cDNA was made from about 500 ng of total RNA. Generation of the TCR beta libraries relied on three nested multiplex PCR rounds using slightly modified ARM-PCR. The two initial PCR rounds, roughly 11 cycles each, used TRBV1-TRBV30 forward and C-beta reverse primers. TCRdb processed the multiplex PCR reads anew with MiXCR; each CDR3 protein has one entry. The data hold fewer than 350,000 distinct CDR3 sequences, with roughly 60% observed a single time. In germline, CDR1 is MNHEY, CDR2 SVGAGI. V was shortened by 6 bases and J by 5 bases, with 11 bases between the two germline ends. CDR3 length: 13 residues.

The chain recombines TRBV6-5 with TRBJ2-1; a weak D match, TRBD2 (5 bases). The origin of this receptor is a man aged 40-50 years with primary liver carcinoma and hepatitis B virus infection. The specimen was peripheral blood. This CDR3 reads CASRREHHNEQFF. DNA for the CDR3: TGTGCCAGCAGGAGGGAGCACCACAATGAGCAGTTCTTC.